This T cell receptor (beta chain) was found in a study of T cells after yellow fever vaccination. Whole-study results and caveats: Clones from primary vaccination mostly reappeared after the booster (around 97% CD4, over 85% CD8).

The trim removed 9 bases at V and 2 bases at J, leaving 5 bases unmatched. Looked up from germline, CDR1 is WSHSY and CDR2 is SAAADI. The CDR3 loop spans 13 amino acids. There are many counts of this clonotype. What it recognizes is unknown. UMIs and a universal primer site were added when TCR cDNA was made by 5'RACE template switching. TCRdb re-called the 5' RACE reads with MiXCR, one entry per CDR3 protein. The profile covers 250,000 or so distinct CDR3 sequences, with 3.6% appearing a single time and roughly a fifth taken by the ten largest. The sequencing used PBMCs, collected 15 days after the yellow fever booster vaccination. This rearrangement joins TRBV10-2 to TRBJ1-2; 8 bases agree with TRBD1. The clonotype was recovered from a man between 18 and 35 years old who received the YFV17D yellow fever vaccine. The CDR3 loop is CASQRDRNYGYTF. The CDR3 nucleotides are TGCGCCAGTCAGAGGGACAGGAACTATGGCTACACCTTC.